A selection of T cell receptor beta chains follows, all from one sample in a study of T-cell memory formation after mild COVID-19. TCRdb reprocessed the 5' RACE reads via MiXCR and lists one record per CDR3 protein. The sample gives some 450,000 distinct CDR3 sequences, more than 15% of which show up once; approximately 21% is in the top ten. Sequences were obtained from PBMCs or a T cell subset sorted from them (not recorded which). The source of these receptors is a man younger than 35 who had mild COVID-19 (a few samples of this study predate the infection). Cell type and time point are not known. Each CDR3 is given with its conserved first and last residue. The order of the fields is clone size, J gene, V gene, D gene, CDR3 DNA, CDR3 protein. D genes are given only for firm matches. Expanded clones get a size class; other rows say once, few or many, or leave the size out.

>many|TRBJ2-2|TRBV7-9|.
TGTGCCAGCAGCCGGGACTCAGTGGTGCGGGAGCTGTTTTTT
CASSRDSVVRELFF
>few|TRBJ2-7|TRBV7-2|TRBD2
TGTGCCAGCAGCTCCCTTACTAGCGGGGGGTACGAGCAGTACTTC
CASSSLTSGGYEQYF
>.|TRBJ2-1|TRBV6-5|TRBD1
TGTGCCAGCAGTCGCCGGGACAGAGACAATGAGCAGTTCTTC
CASSRRDRDNEQFF
>once|TRBJ2-7|TRBV4-2|.
TGTGCCAGCAGCCAAGGAGGGACTTCCTACGAGCAGTACTTC
CASSQGGTSYEQYF
>once|TRBJ1-2|TRBV28|TRBD1
TGTGCCAGCAGTTCCCCTCGGGACAGGGGGTGTGGCTACACCTTC
CASSSPRDRGCGYTF
>.|TRBJ2-5|TRBV10-3|.
TGTGCCATCAGTGAAGTCAAATCGGGAGAGACCCAGTACTTC
CAISEVKSGETQYF
>many|TRBJ1-1|TRBV5-1|TRBD1
TGCGCCAGCAGCTTGCAGGGGGGCAGCACTGAAGCTTTCTTT
CASSLQGGSTEAFF
>.|TRBJ2-2|TRBV29-1|.
TGCAGCGTTGAATGGGGTGCGAACACCGGGGAGCTGTTTTTT
CSVEWGANTGELFF
>.|TRBJ2-1|TRBV7-9|.
TGTGCCAGCAGCTTAGTGGCTCTTCGCCCAATAGAGCAGTTCTTC
CASSLVALRPIEQFF
>.|TRBJ1-1|TRBV7-2|.
TGTGCCAGCAGCTTAGTATTCGAGAACACTGAAGCTTTCTTT
CASSLVFENTEAFF
>.|TRBJ2-6|TRBV20-1|.
TGCAGTGCTAGAATAGGCAACTCTGGGGCCAACGTCCTGACTTTC
CSARIGNSGANVLTF
>few|TRBJ2-3|TRBV7-9|TRBD1
TGTGCCAGCAGCTCCGACAGGGATATTGCAGATACGCAGTATTTT
CASSSDRDIADTQYF
>.|TRBJ1-2|TRBV6-2/TRBV6-3|TRBD1
TGTGCCAGCAGTGGGACAGTGAGTGGCTACACCTTC
CASSGTVSGYTF
>.|TRBJ2-7|TRBV25-1|.
TGTGCCAGCAGTGGCGACAAGTACGAGCAGTACTTC
CASSGDKYEQYF
>few|TRBJ1-2|TRBV3-1|.
TGTGCCAGCAGCCAAGAACTTTATGGCTACACCTTC
CASSQELYGYTF
>few|TRBJ1-1|TRBV7-3|.
TGTGCCAGCAGCCTTAACCAGGCCTCCTCTAGGACTGAAGCTTTCTTT
CASSLNQASSRTEAFF
>.|TRBJ1-1|TRBV7-9|.
TGTGCCAGCAGCCCCACCACAGGGACCACTGAAGCTTTCTTT
CASSPTTGTTEAFF
>few|TRBJ2-2|TRBV4-1|.
TGCGCCAGCGGAGGGGGCTTCTACGGGGAGCTGTTTTTT
CASGGGFYGELFF
>.|TRBJ1-5|TRBV15|.
TGTGCCACCAGCCCCCAGGACCAGCCCCAGCATTTT
CATSPQDQPQHF
>many|TRBJ1-1|TRBV12-3/TRBV12-4|.
TGTGCCAGCACCCGGGAGGGGGCTGAAGCTTTCTTT
CASTREGAEAFF
>.|TRBJ1-6|TRBV6-6|TRBD1
TGTGCCAGCAGCCTGGGGTCCGGACAGGGAAGAGGTTCACCCCTCCACTTT
CASSLGSGQGRGSPLHF
>few|TRBJ1-5|TRBV6-5|.
TGTGCCAGCAGTCGGGCCCAGAATCAGCCCCAGCATTTT
CASSRAQNQPQHF
>few|TRBJ2-1|TRBV6-6|TRBD2
TGTGCCAGCAGTAGGCTAGCGGAGCCGTTCTTC
CASSRLAEPFF
>few|TRBJ2-1|TRBV12-3/TRBV12-4|.
TGTGCCAGCAGCCCTGGGGGCTCGACCCAGGGTGAGCAGTTCTTC
CASSPGGSTQGEQFF
>few|TRBJ2-7|TRBV25-1|.
TGTGCCAGCAGTGTAGGAGGACGTCAGTACTTC
CASSVGGRQYF
>.|TRBJ2-5|TRBV4-1|.
TGCGCCAGCAGCCAGGGCCTTGCTGAGGGTGAGACCCAGTACTTC
CASSQGLAEGETQYF
>many|TRBJ1-1|TRBV5-1|TRBD1
TGCGCCAGCAGCTTGGGCCGACGGGACAGCTACCTCATGAACACTGAAGCTTTCTTT
CASSLGRRDSYLMNTEAFF
>few|TRBJ1-1|TRBV7-8|.
TGTGCCAGCAGCCCGAACCCAGGGAAGGAGCGGAACACTGAAGCTTTCTTT
CASSPNPGKERNTEAFF
>few|TRBJ1-1|TRBV5-1|TRBD1
TGCGCCAGCAGCTCACAGGGGGCGCGGGGTACTGAAGCTTTCTTT
CASSSQGARGTEAFF
>few|TRBJ2-1|TRBV9|.
TGTGCCAGCAGCGTTGGAGGGGACAATGAGCAGTTCTTC
CASSVGGDNEQFF
>.|TRBJ2-7|TRBV20-1|TRBD1
TGCAGTGCTAGAGGCACAGGGGGCGAAAGCTCCTACGAGCAGTACTTC
CSARGTGGESSYEQYF
>many|TRBJ2-3|TRBV6-4|TRBD2
TGTGCCAGCAGTGCGAGCGGGGGGGCCACAGATACGCAGTATTTT
CASSASGGATDTQYF
>.|TRBJ1-2|TRBV4-2|.
TGTGCCAGCAGCCCTCTGACGGAGCCGGATGGCTACACCTTC
CASSPLTEPDGYTF
>few|TRBJ2-1|TRBV5-1|TRBD1
TGCGCCAGCAGCAGCCCGGGACAGGGTTTCGGTGAGCAGTTCTTC
CASSSPGQGFGEQFF
>once|TRBJ1-1|TRBV9|TRBD1
TGTGCCAGCAGCGTAGACAGGGGACCCCCCGGGGCTTTCTTT
CASSVDRGPPGAFF
>.|TRBJ2-5|TRBV7-2|TRBD2
TGTGCCAGCAGCTTAGTCCTAGCGGGGGAGTACCAAGAGACCCAGTACTTC
CASSLVLAGEYQETQYF
>.|TRBJ1-6|TRBV21-1|.
TGTGCCAGCCTGCGGTGGGCGGAAACGGGAAATTCACCCCTCCACTTT
CASLRWAETGNSPLHF
>.|TRBJ2-7|TRBV4-3|.
TGCGCCAGCAGCCAAGATCAGGGAGGTGAGCAGTACTTC
CASSQDQGGEQYF
>.|TRBJ2-3|TRBV20-1|TRBD2
TGCAGTGCCAGCCTGGGGCGGGGGGGGCAGGATACGCAGTATTTT
CSASLGRGGQDTQYF
>.|TRBJ2-5|TRBV5-1|TRBD2
TGCGCCAGCAGAGAAACTAGCGGGGCGTATAACTTC
CASRETSGAYNF
>.|TRBJ2-7|TRBV5-6|TRBD1
TGTGCCAGCAGCTTGCCCTGGGACAGAAGCTACGAGCAGTACTTC
CASSLPWDRSYEQYF
>.|TRBJ2-1|TRBV7-9|.
TGTGCCAGCAGCTCCTTCGGACTGACCAATGAGCAGTTCTTC
CASSSFGLTNEQFF
>.|TRBJ2-7|TRBV5-4|TRBD1
TGTGCCACCACCGGAGGGACAGGGTCCTACGAGCAGTACTTC
CATTGGTGSYEQYF
>.|TRBJ1-4|TRBV15|.
TGTGCCACCAGCAGAGATCAGGCAGAACTGTTTTTT
CATSRDQAELFF
>.|TRBJ1-6|TRBV6-5|TRBD1
TGTGCCAGCAGTGGGGGACAGGGGAGGTCACCCCTCCACTTT
CASSGGQGRSPLHF
>.|TRBJ2-5|TRBV6-1|TRBD2
TGTGCCAGCAGCGGGGGGGGGGCGGCAGAGACCCAGTACTTC
CASSGGGAAETQYF
>.|TRBJ2-2|TRBV6-2/TRBV6-3|TRBD2
TGTGCCAGTAGCGCGGGAGTAGGGGAGCTGTTTTTT
CASSAGVGELFF
>.|TRBJ2-7|TRBV10-3|.
TGTGCCATCGCCCAAGTCGTCGAGCAGTACTTC
CAIAQVVEQYF
>.|TRBJ1-1|TRBV7-3|.
TGTGCCAGCAGCGTGGCAGGGCTTCCGAACACTGAAGCTTTCTTT
CASSVAGLPNTEAFF
>few|TRBJ1-1|TRBV5-1|.
TGCGCCAGCAGCCCTCGGTTCTTCACTGAAGCTTTCTTT
CASSPRFFTEAFF
>.|TRBJ2-3|TRBV10-1|TRBD1
TGCGCCAGCAGTGAGCTCGGACAGGGACTCACAGATACGCAGTATTTT
CASSELGQGLTDTQYF
>.|TRBJ2-2|TRBV24-1|.
TGTGCCACCAGTGATGAACTCACTCCCCCCGGGGAGCTGTTTTTT
CATSDELTPPGELFF
>.|TRBJ1-1|TRBV7-2|TRBD1
TGTGCCAGCAGCCCCAGTCTCACAGGGGGCAGTGAAGCTTTCTTT
CASSPSLTGGSEAFF
>once|TRBJ2-7|TRBV29-1|.
TGCAGCGTTGAGTCGGGCAGTTACGAGCAGTACTTC
CSVESGSYEQYF
>few|TRBJ2-2|TRBV11-2|TRBD2
TGTGCCAGCAGCTTACATGGTGTAGCGGGGGGGATCACCGGGGAGCTGTTTTTT
CASSLHGVAGGITGELFF